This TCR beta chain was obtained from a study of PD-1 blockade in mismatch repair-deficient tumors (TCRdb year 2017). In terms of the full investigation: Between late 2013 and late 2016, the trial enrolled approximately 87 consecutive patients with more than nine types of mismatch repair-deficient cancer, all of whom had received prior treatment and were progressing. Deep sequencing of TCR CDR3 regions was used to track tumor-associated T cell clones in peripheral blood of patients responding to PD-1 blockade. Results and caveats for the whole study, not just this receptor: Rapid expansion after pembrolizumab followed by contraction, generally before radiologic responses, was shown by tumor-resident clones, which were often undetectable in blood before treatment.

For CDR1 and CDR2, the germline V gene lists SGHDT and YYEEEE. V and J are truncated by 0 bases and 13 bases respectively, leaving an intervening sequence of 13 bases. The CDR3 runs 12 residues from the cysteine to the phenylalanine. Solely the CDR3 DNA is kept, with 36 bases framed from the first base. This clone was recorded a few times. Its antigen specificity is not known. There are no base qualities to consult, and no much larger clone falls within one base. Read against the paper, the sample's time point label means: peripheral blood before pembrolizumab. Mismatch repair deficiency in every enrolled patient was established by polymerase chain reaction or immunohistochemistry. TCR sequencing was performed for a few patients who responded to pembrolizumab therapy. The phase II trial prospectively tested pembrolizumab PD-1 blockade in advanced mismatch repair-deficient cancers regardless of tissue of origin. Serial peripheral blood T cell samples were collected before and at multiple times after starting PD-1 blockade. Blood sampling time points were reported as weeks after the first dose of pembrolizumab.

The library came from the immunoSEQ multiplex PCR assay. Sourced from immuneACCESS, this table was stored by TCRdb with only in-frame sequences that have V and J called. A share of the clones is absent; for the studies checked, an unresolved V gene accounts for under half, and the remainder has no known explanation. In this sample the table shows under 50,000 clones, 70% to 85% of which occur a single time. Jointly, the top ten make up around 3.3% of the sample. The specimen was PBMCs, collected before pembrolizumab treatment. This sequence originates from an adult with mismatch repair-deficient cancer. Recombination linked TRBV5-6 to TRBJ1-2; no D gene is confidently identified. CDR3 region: CASSLASSTSTF. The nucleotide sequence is TGTGCCAGCAGCTTGGCTTCGTCGACATCCACCTTC. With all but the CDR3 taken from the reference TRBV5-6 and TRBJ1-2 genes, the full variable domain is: DAGVTQSPTHLIKTRGQQVTLRCSPKSGHDTVSWYQQALGQGPQFIFQYYEEEERQRGNFPDRFSGHQFPNYSSELNVNALLLGDSALYLCASSLASSTSTFGSGTRLTVV.